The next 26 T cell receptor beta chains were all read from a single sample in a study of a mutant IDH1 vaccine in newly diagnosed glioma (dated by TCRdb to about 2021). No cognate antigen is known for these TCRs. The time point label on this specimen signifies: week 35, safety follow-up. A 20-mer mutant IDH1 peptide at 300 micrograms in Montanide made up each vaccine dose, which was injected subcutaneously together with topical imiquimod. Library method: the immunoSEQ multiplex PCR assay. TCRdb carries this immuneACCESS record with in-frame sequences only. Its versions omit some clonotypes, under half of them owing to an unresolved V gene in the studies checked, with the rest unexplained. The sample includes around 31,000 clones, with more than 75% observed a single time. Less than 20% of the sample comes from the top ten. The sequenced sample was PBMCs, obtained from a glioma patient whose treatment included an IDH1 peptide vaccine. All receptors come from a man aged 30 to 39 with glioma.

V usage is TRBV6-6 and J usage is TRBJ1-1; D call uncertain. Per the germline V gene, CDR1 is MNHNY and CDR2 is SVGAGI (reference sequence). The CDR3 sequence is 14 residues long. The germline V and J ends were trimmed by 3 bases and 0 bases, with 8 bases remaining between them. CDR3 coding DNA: TGTGCCAGCAGTTATAGGATGTTGAACACTGAAGCTTTCTTT. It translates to CASSYRMLNTEAFF.

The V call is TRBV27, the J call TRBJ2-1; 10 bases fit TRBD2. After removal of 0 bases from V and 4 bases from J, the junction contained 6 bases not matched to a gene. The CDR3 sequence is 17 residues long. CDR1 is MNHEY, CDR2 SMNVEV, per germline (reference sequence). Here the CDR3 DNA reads TGTGCCAGCAGTTTATCCTCTAGCGGGAGATATTACAATGAGCAGTTCTTC. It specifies CASSLSSSGRYYNEQFF.

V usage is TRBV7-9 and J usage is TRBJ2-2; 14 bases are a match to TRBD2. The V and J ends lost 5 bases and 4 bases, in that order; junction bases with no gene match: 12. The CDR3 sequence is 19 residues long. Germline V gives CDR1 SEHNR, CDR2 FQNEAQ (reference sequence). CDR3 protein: CASSTRPGLAGVSTGELFF. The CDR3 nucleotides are TGTGCCAGCAGCACAAGGCCGGGACTAGCGGGAGTTTCCACCGGGGAGCTGTTTTTT.

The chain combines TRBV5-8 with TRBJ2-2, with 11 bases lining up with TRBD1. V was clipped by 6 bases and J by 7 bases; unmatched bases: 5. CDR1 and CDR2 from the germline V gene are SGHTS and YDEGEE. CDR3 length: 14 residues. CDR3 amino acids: CASNRDRGDGELFF. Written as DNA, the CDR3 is TGTGCCAGCAATCGGGACAGGGGGGACGGGGAGCTGTTTTTT.

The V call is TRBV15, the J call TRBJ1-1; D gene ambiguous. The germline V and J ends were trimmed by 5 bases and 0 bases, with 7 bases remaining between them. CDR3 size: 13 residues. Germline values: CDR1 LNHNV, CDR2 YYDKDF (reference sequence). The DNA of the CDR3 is TGTGCCACCAGCCAGACGGTGAACACTGAAGCTTTCTTT. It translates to CATSQTVNTEAFF.

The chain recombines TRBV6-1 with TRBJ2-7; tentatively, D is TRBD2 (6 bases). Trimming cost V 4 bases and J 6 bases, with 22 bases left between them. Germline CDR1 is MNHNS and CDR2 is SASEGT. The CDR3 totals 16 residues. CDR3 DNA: TGTGCCAGCAGTGGCCGGGGGTCCCGATGGTGGGGCGAGCAGTACTTC. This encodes CASSGRGSRWWGEQYF.

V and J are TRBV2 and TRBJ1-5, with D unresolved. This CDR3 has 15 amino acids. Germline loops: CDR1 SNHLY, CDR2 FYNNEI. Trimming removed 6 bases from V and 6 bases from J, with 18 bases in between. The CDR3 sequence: CASSEVGSRIQPQHF. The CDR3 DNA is TGTGCCAGCAGCGAGGTAGGGAGCAGGATTCAGCCCCAGCATTTT.

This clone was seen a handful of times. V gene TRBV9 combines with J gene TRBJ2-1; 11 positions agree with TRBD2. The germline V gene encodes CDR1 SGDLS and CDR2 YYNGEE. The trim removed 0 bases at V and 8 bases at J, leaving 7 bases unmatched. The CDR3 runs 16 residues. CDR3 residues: CASSVGELAGVYEQFF. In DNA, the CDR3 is TGTGCCAGCAGCGTAGGTGAACTAGCGGGAGTTTATGAGCAGTTCTTC.

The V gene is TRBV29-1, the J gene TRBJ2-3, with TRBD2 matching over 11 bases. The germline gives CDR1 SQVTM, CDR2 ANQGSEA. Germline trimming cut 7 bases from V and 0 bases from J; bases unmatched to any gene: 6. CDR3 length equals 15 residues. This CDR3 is CSGGTSGTSTDTQYF. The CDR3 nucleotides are TGCAGCGGCGGGACTAGCGGAACTAGCACAGATACGCAGTATTTT.

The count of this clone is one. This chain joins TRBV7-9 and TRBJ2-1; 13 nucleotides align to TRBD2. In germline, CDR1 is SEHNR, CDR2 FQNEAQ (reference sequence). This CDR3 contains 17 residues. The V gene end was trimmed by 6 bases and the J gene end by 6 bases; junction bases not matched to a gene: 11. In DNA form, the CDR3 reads TGTGCCAGCAGACCAGGGAGAACTAGCGGGAGGGTCAATGAGCAGTTCTTC. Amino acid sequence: CASRPGRTSGRVNEQFF.

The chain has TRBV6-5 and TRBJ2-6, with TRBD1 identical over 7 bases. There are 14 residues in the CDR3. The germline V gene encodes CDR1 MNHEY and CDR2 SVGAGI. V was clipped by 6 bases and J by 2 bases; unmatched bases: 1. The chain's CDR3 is CASSTGAGANVLTF. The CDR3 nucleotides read TGTGCCAGCAGCACAGGGGCTGGGGCCAACGTCCTGACTTTC.

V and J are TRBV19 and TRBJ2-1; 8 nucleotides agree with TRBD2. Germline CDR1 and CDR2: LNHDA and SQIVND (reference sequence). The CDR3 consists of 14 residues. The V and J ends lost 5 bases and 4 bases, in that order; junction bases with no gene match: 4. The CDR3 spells CASSFLAGYNEQFF. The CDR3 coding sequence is TGTGCCAGTAGTTTCCTAGCGGGTTACAATGAGCAGTTCTTC. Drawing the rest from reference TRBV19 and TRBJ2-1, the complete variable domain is DGGITQSPKYLFRKEGQNVTLSCEQNLNHDAMYWYRQDPGQGLRLIYYSQIVNDFQKGDIAEGYSVSREKKESFPLTVTSAQKNPTAFYLCASSFLAGYNEQFFGPGTRLTVL.

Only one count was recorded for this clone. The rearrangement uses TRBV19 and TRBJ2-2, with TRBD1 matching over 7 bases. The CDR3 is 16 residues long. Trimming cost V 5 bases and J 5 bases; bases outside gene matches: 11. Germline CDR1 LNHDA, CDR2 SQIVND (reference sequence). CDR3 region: CASSGEPGQRTGELFF. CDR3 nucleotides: TGTGCCAGTAGTGGAGAACCGGGACAGCGAACCGGGGAGCTGTTTTTT.

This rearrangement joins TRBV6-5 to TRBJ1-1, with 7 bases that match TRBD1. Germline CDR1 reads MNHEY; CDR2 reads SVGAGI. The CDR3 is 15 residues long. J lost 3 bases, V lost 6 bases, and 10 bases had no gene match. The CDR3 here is CASSRQGPQYTEAFF. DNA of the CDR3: TGTGCCAGCAGCCGACAGGGCCCCCAGTACACTGAAGCTTTCTTT.

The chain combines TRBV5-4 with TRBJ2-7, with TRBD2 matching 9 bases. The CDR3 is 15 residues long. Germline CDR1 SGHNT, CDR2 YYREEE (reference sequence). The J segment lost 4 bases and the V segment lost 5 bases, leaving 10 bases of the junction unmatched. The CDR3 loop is CASRLNVAGEYEQYF. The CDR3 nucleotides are TGTGCCAGCAGATTGAATGTAGCGGGAGAGTACGAGCAGTACTTC.

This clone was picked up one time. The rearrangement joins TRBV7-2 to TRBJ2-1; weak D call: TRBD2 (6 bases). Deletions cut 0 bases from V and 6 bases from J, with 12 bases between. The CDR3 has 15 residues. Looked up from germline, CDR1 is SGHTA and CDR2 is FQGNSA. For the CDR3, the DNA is TGTGCCAGCAGCTTAGCTAGCGGTTGGGGCAATGAGCAGTTCTTC. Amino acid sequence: CASSLASGWGNEQFF. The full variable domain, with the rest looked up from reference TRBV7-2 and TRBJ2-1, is GAGVSQSPSNKVTEKGKDVELRCDPISGHTALYWYRQSLGQGLEFLIYFQGNSAPDKSGLPSDRFSAERTGGSVSTLTIQRTQQEDSAVYLCASSLASGWGNEQFFGPGTRLTVL.

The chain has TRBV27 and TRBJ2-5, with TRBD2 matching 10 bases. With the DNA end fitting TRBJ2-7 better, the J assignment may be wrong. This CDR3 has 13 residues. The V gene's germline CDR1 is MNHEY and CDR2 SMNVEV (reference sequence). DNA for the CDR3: TGTGCCAGCAGTGGGACTAGCGAGGCCGAGCAGTACTTC. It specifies CASSGTSEAEQYF.

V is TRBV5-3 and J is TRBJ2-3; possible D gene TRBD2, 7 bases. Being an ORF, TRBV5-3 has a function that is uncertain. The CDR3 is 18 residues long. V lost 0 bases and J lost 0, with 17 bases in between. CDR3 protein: CARSLAGGRSSSTDTQYF. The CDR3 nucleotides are TGTGCCAGAAGCTTGGCCGGGGGGCGGAGCTCTAGCACAGATACGCAGTATTTT.

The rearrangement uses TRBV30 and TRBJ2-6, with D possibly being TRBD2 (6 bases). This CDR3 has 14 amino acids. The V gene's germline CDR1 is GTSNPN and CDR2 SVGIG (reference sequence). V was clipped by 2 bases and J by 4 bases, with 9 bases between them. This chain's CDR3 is CAWSSGPGANVLTF. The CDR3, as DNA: TGTGCCTGGAGTAGCGGGCCCGGGGCCAACGTCCTGACTTTC.

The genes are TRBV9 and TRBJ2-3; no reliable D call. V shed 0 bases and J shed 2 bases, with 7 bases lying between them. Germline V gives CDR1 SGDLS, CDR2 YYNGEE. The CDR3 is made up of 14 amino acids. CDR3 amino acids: CASSVARVTDTQYF. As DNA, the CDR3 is TGTGCCAGCAGCGTAGCTAGAGTCACAGATACGCAGTATTTT.

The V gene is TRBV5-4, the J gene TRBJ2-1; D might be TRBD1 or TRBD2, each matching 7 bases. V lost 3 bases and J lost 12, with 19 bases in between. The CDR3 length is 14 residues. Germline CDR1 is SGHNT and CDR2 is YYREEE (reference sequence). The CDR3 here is CASSSRQGGGLQFF. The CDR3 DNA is TGTGCCAGCAGCTCGAGACAGGGAGGGGGTTTGCAGTTCTTC.

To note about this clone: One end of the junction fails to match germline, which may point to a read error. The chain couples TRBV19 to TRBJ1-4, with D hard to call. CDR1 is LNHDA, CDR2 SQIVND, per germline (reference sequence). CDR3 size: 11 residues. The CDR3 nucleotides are TGTGCCAGTAGTATCGGAATGTGGCGGGTTTTT. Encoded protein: CASSIGMWRVF.

The CDR3 DNA reads TGCAGCGTTGAAGACGTGGGGCCAGCGGGAGGACGCACAGATACGCAGTATTTT. It translates to CSVEDVGPAGGRTDTQYF. This chain joins TRBV29-1 and TRBJ2-3, with 9 bases fitting TRBD2. Trimming cost V 0 bases and J 1 base; bases outside gene matches: 11. The germline CDR1 and CDR2 sequences are SQVTM and ANQGSEA. This CDR3 is 18 amino acids long.

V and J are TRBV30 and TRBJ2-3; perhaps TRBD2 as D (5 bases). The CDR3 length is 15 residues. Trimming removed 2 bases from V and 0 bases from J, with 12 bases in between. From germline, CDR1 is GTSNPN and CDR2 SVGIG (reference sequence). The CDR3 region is CAWSTGGPSTDTQYF. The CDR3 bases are TGTGCCTGGAGTACTGGCGGGCCTAGCACAGATACGCAGTATTTT.

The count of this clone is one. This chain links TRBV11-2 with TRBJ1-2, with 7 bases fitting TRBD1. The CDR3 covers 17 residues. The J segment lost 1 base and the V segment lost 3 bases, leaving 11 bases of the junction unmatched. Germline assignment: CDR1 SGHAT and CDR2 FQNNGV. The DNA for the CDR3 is TGTGCCAGCAGCTTCGCTCCAATAGGACAGGTTAACTATGGCTACACCTTC. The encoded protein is CASSFAPIGQVNYGYTF.

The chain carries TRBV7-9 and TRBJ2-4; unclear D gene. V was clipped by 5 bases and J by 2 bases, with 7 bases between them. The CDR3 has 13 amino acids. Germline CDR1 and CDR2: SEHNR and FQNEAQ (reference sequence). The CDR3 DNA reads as TGTGCCAGCAGCCCGGGTTCCAAAAACATTCAGTACTTC. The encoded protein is CASSPGSKNIQYF.